The clone carrying this T cell receptor beta chain has only one observation. These data belong to a study of blood T cell repertoires in COVID-19. Per the germline V gene, CDR1 is SGHRS and CDR2 is YFSETQ. The CDR3 extends over 14 amino acids. J lost 4 bases, V lost 4 bases, and 5 bases had no gene match. Original processing methods: Reference gene primers were amplified, and this amplification served to estimate nucleated cell counts. The repertoire was sequenced with immunoSEQ multiplex PCR; TCRdb's copy has only in-frame clones and lacks some. The DNA was the basis for D and trimming; V, J and clone size are from that table. The table lists more than 100,000 clones, roughly 84% of them singletons.

This sequence originates from a man aged 60-69 years with acute or convalescent COVID-19. The chain employs TRBV5-1 and TRBJ2-7, with 10 bases fitting TRBD1. Sequenced: peripheral blood. The CDR3 nucleotides are TGCGCCAGCAGCCCAAGGACAGGGGGATACGAGCAGTACTTC. Protein: CASSPRTGGYEQYF. Using reference TRBV5-1 and TRBJ2-7 for the parts outside the CDR3, the full variable domain is KAGVTQTPRYLIKTRGQQVTLSCSPISGHRSVSWYQQTPGQGLQFLFEYFSETQRNKGNFPGRFSGRQFSNSRSEMNVSTLELGDSALYLCASSPRTGGYEQYFGPGTRLTVT.